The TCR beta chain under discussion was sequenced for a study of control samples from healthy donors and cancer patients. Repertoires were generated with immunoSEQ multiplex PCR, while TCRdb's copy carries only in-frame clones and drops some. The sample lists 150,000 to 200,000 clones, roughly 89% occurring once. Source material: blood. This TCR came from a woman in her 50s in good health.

CDR3 residues: CASKDGRATNGELFF. CDR3 coding DNA: TGCGCCAGCAAGGACGGGAGGGCCACGAACGGGGAGCTGTTTTTT. The chain recombines TRBV23-1 with TRBJ2-2; TRBD2 matches at 8 bases. TRBV23-1 is marked as an open reading frame, function uncertain. V shed 7 bases, J shed 7 bases, and the junction held 11 bases outside the gene matches. The CDR3 has 15 residues.